These T cell receptor beta chains were read from a single sample in a study of blood T cell repertoires in COVID-19. Profiled with immunoSEQ multiplex PCR; TCRdb holds only in-frame clones, not every one. The data contain 250,000 to 350,000 clones, approximately 89% of them singletons. Sequences were obtained from peripheral blood. All receptors come from a woman in her twenties or thirties who had recovered from COVID-19. The CDR3 runs from the conserved cysteine through the conserved F or W. Fields, in order: V gene, D gene, J gene, clone size, CDR3 DNA, CDR3 protein. A D gene is named only where the DNA matches it firmly. A row's size may be missing; if present it is once, few, many or a size class.

V: TRBV12-3/TRBV12-4
D: .
J: TRBJ2-7
size: .
DNA: TGTGCCAGCAGTTTATGGCAGGAGCAGTACTTC
CDR3: CASSLWQEQYF

V: TRBV5-1
D: TRBD1
J: TRBJ2-7
size: .
DNA: TGCGCCAGCAGCTTGGTCTATCCGGGACAGGGGACCCACGAGCAGTACTTC
CDR3: CASSLVYPGQGTHEQYF

V: TRBV9
D: TRBD1
J: TRBJ2-1
size: once
DNA: TGTGCCAGCAGCGTAGAGGGGACAGACTACAATGAGCAGTTCTTC
CDR3: CASSVEGTDYNEQFF

V: TRBV5-1
D: TRBD2
J: TRBJ2-7
size: .
DNA: TGCGCCAGCAGCTTGGAGACTAGCGGGAGCTACGAGCAGTACTTC
CDR3: CASSLETSGSYEQYF

V: TRBV6-5
D: .
J: TRBJ1-3
size: .
DNA: TGTGCCAGCCGCGCGGTCTCTGGAAACACCATATATTTT
CDR3: CASRAVSGNTIYF

V: TRBV12-3/TRBV12-4
D: .
J: TRBJ1-1
size: .
DNA: TGTGCCAGCAGTGATACAGGTACTGAAGCTTTCTTT
CDR3: CASSDTGTEAFF

V: TRBV4-3
D: .
J: TRBJ1-2
size: .
DNA: TGCGCCAGCAGCCAAGAACCAGGGGAGTCGAGTGGCTACACCTTC
CDR3: CASSQEPGESSGYTF

V: TRBV28
D: .
J: TRBJ1-5
size: .
DNA: TGTGCCAGCAGTTTGAGGGCTCCTCAGCCCCAGCATTTT
CDR3: CASSLRAPQPQHF

V: TRBV12-3/TRBV12-4
D: .
J: TRBJ2-3
size: .
DNA: TGTGCCAGCAGCTGGAGTACAGATACGCAGTATTTT
CDR3: CASSWSTDTQYF

V: TRBV6-5
D: .
J: TRBJ1-6
size: few
DNA: TGTGCCAGCAGCCGCTCGACAGGCCAAAATTCACCCCTCCACTTT
CDR3: CASSRSTGQNSPLHF

V: TRBV6-5
D: TRBD1
J: TRBJ2-7
size: .
DNA: TGTGCCAGCAGTTACTCCGGGACAGGGGGTTACGAGCAGTACTTC
CDR3: CASSYSGTGGYEQYF

V: TRBV5-1
D: TRBD1
J: TRBJ1-2
size: .
DNA: TGCGCCAGCAGCTTCCGGGACAGGGCGGATGGCTACACCTTC
CDR3: CASSFRDRADGYTF

V: TRBV5-4
D: TRBD1
J: TRBJ1-2
size: .
DNA: TGTGCCAGCAGCTCCCGTGGACAGGGCGATAAAAACTATGGCTACACCTTC
CDR3: CASSSRGQGDKNYGYTF